This T cell receptor beta chain is from a study of blood T cell repertoires in COVID-19. Study in general: Specimens from acute and convalescent COVID-19 originated in the United States, Italy and Spain. PBMCs, B-cell-depleted T cells, or T cells provided the cDNA or gDNA that made up the material.

V gave up 6 bases and J gave up 4 bases; unmatched junction bases: 7. This CDR3 is built from 15 residues. Germline V gives CDR1 SNHLY, CDR2 FYNNEI. Method: immunoSEQ multiplex PCR; TCRdb's copy keeps in-frame clones and lacks some. Here the sample spans 250,000 to 300,000 clones, around 85% being singletons. The sample consisted of peripheral blood. The genes are TRBV2 and TRBJ1-3; 9 positions match TRBD1. The sequence derives from a woman aged 65 to 85 with acute or convalescent COVID-19. The DNA of the CDR3 is TGTGCCAGCAGGGGGACAGGGATCTTCGGAAACACCATATATTTT. Translation: CASRGTGIFGNTIYF.